The 10 T cell receptor beta chains presented below share a single source sample, sequenced in a study of cytomegalovirus exposure and HLA in healthy donors. PCR amplification relied on 60 Vbeta primers (plus 13 Jbeta primers). Profiling relied on immunoSEQ multiplex PCR, and the TCRdb table lists in-frame clones only, not all of them. Of 150,000 to 200,000 clones detected, about 81% appear once; the ten largest clones hold under 2%. The sequencing input was PBMCs. These receptors came from a woman in her late teens or twenties in good health and CMV-seronegative.

Only a few counts were recorded for this clone. The rearrangement joins TRBV18 to TRBJ1-5, with D possibly being TRBD1 (5 bases). The CDR3 runs 15 residues. Per the germline V gene, CDR1 is KGHSH and CDR2 is LQKENI. V was trimmed by 6 bases and J by 0 bases, leaving 12 bases between them. The CDR3 nucleotides read TGTGCCAGCTCTCAAACAGGTTATAGCAATCAGCCCCAGCATTTT. Its protein product is CASSQTGYSNQPQHF.

V is TRBV9 and J is TRBJ1-3; D is unresolved. V was shortened by 4 bases and J by 4 bases, with 18 bases between the two germline ends. Germline loops: CDR1 SGDLS, CDR2 YYNGEE. This CDR3 contains 16 residues. The DNA for the CDR3 is TGTGCCAGCAGCCCCCGACTGGGCGCGGGAGGAAACACCATATATTTT. Its translation is CASSPRLGAGGNTIYF.

This sequence joins TRBV28 and TRBJ2-7; D might be TRBD1 (7 bases). The CDR3 has 15 amino acids. V dropped 7 bases and J dropped 3 bases, with 19 bases sitting between them. Germline CDR1 reads MDHEN; CDR2 reads SYDVKM. The CDR3 reads CASTSTGLGLYEQYF. For the CDR3, the DNA is TGTGCCAGCACCTCGACAGGGTTGGGACTCTACGAGCAGTACTTC.

The J gene is TRBJ1-2, the V gene TRBV7-6; D is perhaps TRBD1 (5 bases). V dropped 6 bases and J dropped 6 bases, with 14 bases sitting between them. Germline CDR1 SGHVS, CDR2 FNYEAQ. CDR3 size: 13 residues. The DNA for the CDR3 is TGTGCCAGCAGTAGGGGTGGAATGGATGGCTACACCTTC. Its protein is CASSRGGMDGYTF.

This clone was observed once. The rearrangement uses TRBV5-4 and TRBJ2-3; 11 bases agree with TRBD2. V lost 0 bases and J lost 8; bases outside the gene matches: 8. This CDR3 has 16 amino acids. The germline gives CDR1 SGHNT, CDR2 YYREEE (reference sequence). In nucleotides, the CDR3 is TGTGCCAGCAGCTTGGCCGCTACTAGCGGGAGTGGTACGCAGTATTTT. As protein: CASSLAATSGSGTQYF.

This chain's CDR3 is CASSPGGGDEKLFF. The CDR3 DNA reads as TGTGCCAGCAGCCCCGGAGGGGGGGATGAAAAACTGTTTTTT. The rearrangement uses TRBV6-6 and TRBJ1-4, with D possibly being TRBD1 (6 bases). The germline CDR1 and CDR2 sequences are MNHNY and SVGAGI (reference sequence). Trimming removed 6 bases from V and 6 bases from J, with 14 bases in between. This CDR3 is 14 amino acids long.

The J gene is TRBJ2-3, the V gene TRBV6-6, with 10 bases lining up with TRBD1. The CDR3 runs 14 residues. Germline V gene lookup returns CDR1 MNHNY and CDR2 SVGAGI (reference sequence). V shed 7 bases, J shed 8 bases, and the junction held 9 bases outside the gene matches. In DNA form, the CDR3 reads TGTGCCAGCATACGAGGACAGGGGGTTGGTACGCAGTATTTT. The encoded protein is CASIRGQGVGTQYF.

The V gene is TRBV15, the J gene TRBJ2-2, with 7 bases that match TRBD1. The CDR3 loop spans 15 amino acids. Germline loops: CDR1 LNHNV, CDR2 YYDKDF (reference sequence). After removal of 1 base from V and 6 bases from J, the junction contained 5 bases not matched to a gene. In nucleotides, the CDR3 is TGTGCCACCAGCAGAGGAGGGGGCCGTTCCGGGGAGCTGTTTTTT. Its translation: CATSRGGGRSGELFF.

This chain connects TRBV7-9 to TRBJ2-3; no clear D gene. CDR3 size: 13 residues. V was shortened by 7 bases and J by 3 bases, with 11 bases between the two germline ends. Germline V gives CDR1 SEHNR, CDR2 FQNEAQ (reference sequence). CDR3 bases: TGTGCCAGCACTCTAGGAGTTACAGATACGCAGTATTTT. Protein sequence: CASTLGVTDTQYF.

The V call is TRBV5-1, the J call TRBJ1-2, with D maybe TRBD1 (6 bases). V was shortened by 0 bases and J by 2 bases, with 14 bases between the two germline ends. The CDR3 is 16 residues long. The germline V gene has CDR1 SGHRS and CDR2 YFSETQ. CDR3 nucleotide sequence: TGCGCCAGCAGCTTGGGGTATGCAGGGGAAAACTATGGCTACACCTTC. Translating gives CASSLGYAGENYGYTF.